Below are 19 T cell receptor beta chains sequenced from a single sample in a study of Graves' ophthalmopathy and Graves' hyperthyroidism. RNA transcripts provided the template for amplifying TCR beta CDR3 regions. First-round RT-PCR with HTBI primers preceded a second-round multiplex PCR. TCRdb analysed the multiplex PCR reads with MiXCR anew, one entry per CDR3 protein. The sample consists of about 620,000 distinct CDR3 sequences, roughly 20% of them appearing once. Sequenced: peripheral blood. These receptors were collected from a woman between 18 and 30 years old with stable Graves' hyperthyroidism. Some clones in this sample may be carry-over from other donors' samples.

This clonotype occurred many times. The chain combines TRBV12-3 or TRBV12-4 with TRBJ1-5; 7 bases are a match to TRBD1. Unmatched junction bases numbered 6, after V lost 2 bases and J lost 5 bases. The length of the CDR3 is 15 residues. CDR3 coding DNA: TGTGCCAGCAGTTTAAAGAGGGGACAGTATCAGCCCCAGCATTTT. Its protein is CASSLKRGQYQPQHF.

The CDR3 DNA sequence: TGTGCCAGCAGCTTCGGGTCTAATAACTATGGCTACACCTTC. Translating it yields CASSFGSNNYGYTF. The V and J genes are TRBV5-6 and TRBJ1-2; D unclear. There are 14 residues in the CDR3. Between the trimmed V and J ends, which lost 2 bases and 1 base, there was a span of 9 bases. Germline V CDR1 and CDR2: SGHDT, YYEEEE.

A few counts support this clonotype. The CDR3 coding sequence is TGTGCCAGCAGCCCACGATGGACAGGGGGCCGTGACGAGTACTATGGCTACACCTTC. This codes for CASSPRWTGGRDEYYGYTF. This chain joins TRBV3-1 and TRBJ1-2; TRBD1 matches at 11 bases. In germline, CDR1 is LGHDT, CDR2 YNNKEL (reference sequence). The CDR3 runs 19 residues. The ends lost 4 bases at V and 3 bases at J; junction bases unmatched: 16.

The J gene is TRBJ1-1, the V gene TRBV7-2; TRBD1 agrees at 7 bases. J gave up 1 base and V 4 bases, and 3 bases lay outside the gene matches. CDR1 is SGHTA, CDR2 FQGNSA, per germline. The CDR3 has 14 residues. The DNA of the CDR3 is TGTGCCAGCAGCTACAGGGGCCAGAACACTGAAGCTTTCTTT. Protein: CASSYRGQNTEAFF.

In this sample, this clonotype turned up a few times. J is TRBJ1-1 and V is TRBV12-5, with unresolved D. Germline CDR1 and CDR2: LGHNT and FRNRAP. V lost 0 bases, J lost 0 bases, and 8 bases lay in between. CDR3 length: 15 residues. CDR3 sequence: CASGLVRSLNTEAFF. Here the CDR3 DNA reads TGTGCTAGTGGTTTGGTACGGAGTTTGAACACTGAAGCTTTCTTT.

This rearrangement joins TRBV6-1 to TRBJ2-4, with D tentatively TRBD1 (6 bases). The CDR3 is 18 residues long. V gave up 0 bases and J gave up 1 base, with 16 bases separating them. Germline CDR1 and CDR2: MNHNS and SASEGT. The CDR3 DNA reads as TGTGCCAGCAGTGAAGCGGATAAGGGGGTTTATGCCAAAAACATTCAGTACTTC. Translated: CASSEADKGVYAKNIQYF.

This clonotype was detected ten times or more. The CDR3, as DNA: TGTGCCAGCAGCCACGCGGGACTAGCGGTCTACGAGCAGTACTTC. Amino acid sequence: CASSHAGLAVYEQYF. The chain combines TRBV3-1 with TRBJ2-7, with TRBD2 identical over 11 bases. V gave up 3 bases and J gave up 3 bases; unmatched junction bases: 4. This CDR3 contains 15 residues. CDR1 LGHDT and CDR2 YNNKEL come from the germline V gene (reference sequence).

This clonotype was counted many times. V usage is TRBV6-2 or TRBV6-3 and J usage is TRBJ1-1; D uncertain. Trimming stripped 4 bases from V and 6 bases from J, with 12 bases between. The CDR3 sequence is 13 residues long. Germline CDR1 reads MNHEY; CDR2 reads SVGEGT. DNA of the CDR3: TGTGCCAGCAGTTGGCTGGGAGGATCTGAAGCTTTCTTT. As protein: CASSWLGGSEAFF.

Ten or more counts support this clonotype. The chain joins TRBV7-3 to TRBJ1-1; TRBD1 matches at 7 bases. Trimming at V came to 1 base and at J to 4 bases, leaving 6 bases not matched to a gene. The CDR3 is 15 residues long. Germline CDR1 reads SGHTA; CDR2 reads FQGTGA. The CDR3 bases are TGTGCCAGCAGCTTAAATGAGGGGGCGGTCACTGAAGCTTTCTTT. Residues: CASSLNEGAVTEAFF.

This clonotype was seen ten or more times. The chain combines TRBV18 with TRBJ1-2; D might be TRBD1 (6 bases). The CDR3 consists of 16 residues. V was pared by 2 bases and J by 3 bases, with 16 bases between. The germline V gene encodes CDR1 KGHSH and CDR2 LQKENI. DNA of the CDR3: TGTGCCAGCTCACCAGTGGGGGGCAATTATGACTATGGCTACACCTTC. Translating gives CASSPVGGNYDYGYTF. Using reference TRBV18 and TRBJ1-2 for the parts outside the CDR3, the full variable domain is NAGVMQNPRHLVRRRGQEARLRCSPMKGHSHVYWYRQLPEEGLKFMVYLQKENIIDESGMPKERFSAEFPKEGPSILRIQQVVRGDSAAYFCASSPVGGNYDYGYTFGSGTRLTVV.

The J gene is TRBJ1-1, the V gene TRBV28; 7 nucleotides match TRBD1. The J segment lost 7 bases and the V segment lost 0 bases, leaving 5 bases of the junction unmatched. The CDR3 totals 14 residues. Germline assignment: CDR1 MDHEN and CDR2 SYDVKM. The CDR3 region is CASSLWVRDSEAFF. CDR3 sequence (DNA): TGTGCCAGCAGTTTATGGGTAAGGGACAGTGAAGCTTTCTTT.

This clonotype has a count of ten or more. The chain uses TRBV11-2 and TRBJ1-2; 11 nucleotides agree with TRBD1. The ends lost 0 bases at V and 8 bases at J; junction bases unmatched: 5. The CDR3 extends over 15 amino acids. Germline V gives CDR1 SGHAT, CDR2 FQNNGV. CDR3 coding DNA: TGTGCCAGCAGCTTAGAGAGGACAGGGGGCAAAGGCTACACCTTC. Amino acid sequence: CASSLERTGGKGYTF.

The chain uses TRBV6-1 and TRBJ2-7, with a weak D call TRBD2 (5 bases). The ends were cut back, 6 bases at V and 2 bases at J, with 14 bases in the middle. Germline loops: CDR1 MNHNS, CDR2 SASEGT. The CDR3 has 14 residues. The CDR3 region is CASSRTPGTYEQYF. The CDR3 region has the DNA TGTGCCAGCAGCCGCACCCCGGGGACCTACGAGCAGTACTTC.

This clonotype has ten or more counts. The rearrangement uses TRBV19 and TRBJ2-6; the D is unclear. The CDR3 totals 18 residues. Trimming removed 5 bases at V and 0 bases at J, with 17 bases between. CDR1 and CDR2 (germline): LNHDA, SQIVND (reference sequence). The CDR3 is CASSFNPGLSSGANVLTF. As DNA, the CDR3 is TGTGCCAGTAGTTTCAATCCGGGCCTCAGCTCTGGGGCCAACGTCCTGACTTTC.

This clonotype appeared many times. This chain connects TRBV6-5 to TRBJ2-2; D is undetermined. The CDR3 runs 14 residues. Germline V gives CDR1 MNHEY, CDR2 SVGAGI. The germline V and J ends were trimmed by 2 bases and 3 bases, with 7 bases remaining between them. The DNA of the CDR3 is TGTGCCAGCAGTTACGACCCTTACACCGGGGAGCTGTTTTTT. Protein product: CASSYDPYTGELFF.

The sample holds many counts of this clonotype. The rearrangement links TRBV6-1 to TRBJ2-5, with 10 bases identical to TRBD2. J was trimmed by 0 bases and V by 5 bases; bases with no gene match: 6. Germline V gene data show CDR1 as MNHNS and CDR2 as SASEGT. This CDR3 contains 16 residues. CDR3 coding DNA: TGTGCCAGCAGTACCGGACTAGCGGACCACCAAGAGACCCAGTACTTC. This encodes CASSTGLADHQETQYF.

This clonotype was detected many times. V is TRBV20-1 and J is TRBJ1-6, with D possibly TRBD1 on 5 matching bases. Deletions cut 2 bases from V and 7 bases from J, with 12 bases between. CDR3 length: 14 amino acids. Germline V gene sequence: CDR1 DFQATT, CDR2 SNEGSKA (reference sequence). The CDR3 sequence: CSARSGEGNSPLHF. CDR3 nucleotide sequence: TGCAGTGCTAGATCGGGGGAAGGGAATTCACCCCTCCACTTT.

The DNA for the CDR3 is TGTGCCATCAGAGATACTAGCGGGGGGCCAGGAGAGACCCAGTACTTC. It encodes CAIRDTSGGPGETQYF. The V gene is TRBV10-3, the J gene TRBJ2-5; 12 bases align to TRBD2. This CDR3 is 16 amino acids long. From germline, CDR1 is ENHRY and CDR2 SYGVKD. V was pared by 6 bases and J by 4 bases, with 9 bases of the junction left unmatched.

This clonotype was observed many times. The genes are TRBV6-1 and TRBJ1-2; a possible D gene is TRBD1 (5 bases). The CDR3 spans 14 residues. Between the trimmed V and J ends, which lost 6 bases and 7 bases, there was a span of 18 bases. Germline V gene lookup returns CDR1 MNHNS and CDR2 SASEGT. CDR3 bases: TGTGCCAGCAGCCTTGACAGCTCCTCTCCTGGCTACACCTTC. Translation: CASSLDSSSPGYTF.